These 18 T cell receptor beta chains were all obtained from the same sample, sequenced in a study of post-analysis software for immune sequencing data. Overall study results and limits: Controls had lower frequencies than patients of 4 or 5 TRBV segments, which included TRBV5-6, TRBV5-1 and TRBV20-1.

Unique molecular identifiers had been added to the TCR beta cDNA libraries. TCRdb re-called the PCR reads with MiXCR, one entry per CDR3 protein. The data show approximately 400,000 distinct CDR3 sequences, around a third seen once. These receptors lack a known antigen. The sample consisted of blood. These receptors were collected from a girl aged 10 to 17 with multiple sclerosis.

V is TRBV20-1 and J is TRBJ2-7, with 8 bases that match TRBD1. V was pared by 2 bases and J by 3 bases, with 3 bases of the junction left unmatched. The CDR3 covers 13 residues. The V gene's germline CDR1 is DFQATT and CDR2 SNEGSKA (reference sequence). The CDR3 DNA follows: TGCAGTGCTAGAAAGACAGGGGTCTACGAGCAGTACTTC. This sequence encodes CSARKTGVYEQYF.

A word on this clonotype: Sequence at one end of the junction differs from germline and may be a read error. The chain employs TRBV19 and TRBJ2-7; D uncertain. The J call may be in error: the DNA end matches TRBJ2-5 better. Germline V gene lookup returns CDR1 LNHDA and CDR2 SQIVND (reference sequence). There are 13 residues in the CDR3. Here the CDR3 DNA reads TGTGTCAGTAGTACCGGTCTTCAAGAGACCCAGTACTTC. Translated, it gives CVSSTGLQETQYF.

The J gene is TRBJ2-3, the V gene TRBV3-1; 8 bases line up with TRBD2. J gave up 5 bases and V 1 base, and 5 bases lay outside the gene matches. The CDR3 is 15 residues long. Germline-derived CDR1 and CDR2 are LGHDT and YNNKEL (reference sequence). The CDR3 is CASSQGRGALDTQYF. In DNA form, the CDR3 reads TGTGCCAGCAGCCAAGGGCGGGGGGCCTTAGATACGCAGTATTTT.

Points on this clonotype: An end of the junction differs from the germline gene, which may be a read error. CDR3 in amino acids: CTSGNGTEYYGYTF. In DNA form, the CDR3 reads TGTACCAGCGGCAACGGTACAGAGTACTATGGCTACACCTTC. The V call is TRBV11-2, the J call TRBJ1-2; D uncertain. The CDR3 covers 14 residues. Germline V gives CDR1 SGHAT, CDR2 FQNNGV.

There are a few counts of this clonotype. The rearrangement uses TRBV29-1 and TRBJ2-5; D might be TRBD1 or TRBD2, each matching 5 bases. The assigned J gene may be wrong: the sequence end matches TRBJ2-7 better. The CDR3 is 13 amino acids. Germline V lookup: CDR1 SQVTM, CDR2 ANQGSEA. The CDR3 DNA is TGCAGCGTCCCCGGGACCAACCCCTACGAGCAGTACTTC. Translating it yields CSVPGTNPYEQYF.

This sequence joins TRBV7-6 and TRBJ2-1, with 7 bases aligning to TRBD2. Per germline, CDR1 SGHVS and CDR2 FNYEAQ. This CDR3 spans 16 amino acids. V shed 3 bases, J shed 5 bases, and the junction held 10 bases outside the gene matches. CDR3 amino acids: CASSLGEGLADNEQFF. CDR3 DNA: TGTGCCAGCAGCTTGGGGGAGGGCCTAGCGGACAATGAGCAGTTCTTC.

The sample holds a few counts of this clonotype. This rearrangement joins TRBV9 to TRBJ1-1, with 7 nucleotides matching TRBD1. Looked up from germline, CDR1 is SGDLS and CDR2 is YYNGEE. J gave up 2 bases and V 4 bases, and 8 bases lay outside the gene matches. This CDR3 comprises 15 residues. The CDR3 is CASSPAGTENTEAFF. In DNA form, the CDR3 reads TGTGCCAGCAGCCCGGCCGGGACAGAAAACACTGAAGCTTTCTTT.

This clonotype has more than one count but fewer than ten. The chain recombines TRBV19 with TRBJ2-1, with D uncertain. The germline V gene has CDR1 LNHDA and CDR2 SQIVND (reference sequence). The CDR3 runs 17 residues. The V end lost 7 bases, the J end lost 0 bases, and 19 bases lay between the germline ends. The CDR3 DNA reads TGTGCCAGTACTTCCGCTTCGGGCTTCAGCTCCTACAATGAGCAGTTCTTC. This sequence encodes CASTSASGFSSYNEQFF.

Regarding this clonotype: A read error may be the cause here, since a much bigger clone is one base away. The chain uses TRBV5-1 and TRBJ2-1, with D perhaps TRBD2 (6 bases). V lost 0 bases, J lost 3 bases, and 7 bases lay in between. The germline V gene encodes CDR1 SGHRS and CDR2 YFSETQ. The CDR3 sequence is 14 residues long. CDR3 loop: CASSLGDFYNEQFF. In nucleotides, the CDR3 is TGCGCCAGCAGCTTGGGGGACTTCTACAATGAGCAGTTCTTC.

This clonotype was counted a few times. The CDR3, as DNA: TGTGCCAGCAGGCAGCAGGGACTTGAAAAACTGTTTTTT. Its protein is CASRQQGLEKLFF. The chain has TRBV28 and TRBJ1-4; perhaps TRBD1 as D (5 bases). From germline, CDR1 is MDHEN and CDR2 SYDVKM. The CDR3 loop spans 13 amino acids. Trimming left V 6 bases short and J 7 bases short, with 12 bases between.

In its sample, this clonotype was seen a few times. This rearrangement joins TRBV4-2 to TRBJ1-4; the D is unclear. The V gene lost 4 bases and the J gene lost 5 bases, with 5 bases spanning the gap. Germline V gives CDR1 LGHNA, CDR2 YNFKEQ. CDR3 length: 12 residues. The CDR3 is CASSLTNEKLFF. CDR3 nucleotide sequence: TGTGCCAGCAGCCTTACAAATGAAAAACTGTTTTTT.

This clonotype was recorded a few times. The J gene is TRBJ2-7, the V gene TRBV28; 13 bases are a match to TRBD2. Germline CDR1 reads MDHEN; CDR2 reads SYDVKM. The CDR3 has 13 amino acids. The J segment lost 3 bases and the V segment lost 8 bases, leaving 1 base of the junction unmatched. The CDR3 spells CASGTSGVYEQYF. The DNA of the CDR3 is TGTGCCAGCGGGACTAGCGGGGTCTACGAGCAGTACTTC.

The J gene is TRBJ2-3, the V gene TRBV20-1; 9 bases agree with TRBD2. V lost 0 bases and J lost 9; bases outside the gene matches: 4. The CDR3 sequence is 13 residues long. Germline CDR1 DFQATT, CDR2 SNEGSKA (reference sequence). CDR3 region: CSARDPAGGTQYF. The CDR3 DNA reads as TGCAGTGCTAGAGATCCAGCGGGGGGCACGCAGTATTTT.

The chain employs TRBV20-1 and TRBJ2-3; D is unclear. V gave up 0 bases and J gave up 2 bases, with 3 bases separating them. This CDR3 region has 12 residues. Germline lookup yields CDR1 DFQATT and CDR2 SNEGSKA (reference sequence). For the CDR3, the DNA is TGCAGTGCTAGAGAAAACACAGATACGCAGTATTTT. Translated, it gives CSARENTDTQYF.

With respect to this clonotype: Germline and junction disagree at one end, which may indicate a read error. The rearrangement joins TRBV12-3 or TRBV12-4 to TRBJ2-1; no definite D call. The CDR3 totals 15 residues. CDR3 in DNA: TGTGTCAGCAGTCCACAAGTTTCTTCCTACAATGAGCAGTTCTTC. The encoded protein is CVSSPQVSSYNEQFF.

The J gene is TRBJ2-1, the V gene TRBV7-2; possible D gene TRBD1, 6 bases. The CDR3 spans 17 residues. Germline values: CDR1 SGHTA, CDR2 FQGNSA. V lost 2 bases, J lost 4 bases, and 18 bases lay in between. DNA for the CDR3: TGTGCCAGCAGCTTACTGCCACAACTAAGGGGGTACAATGAGCAGTTCTTC. Its protein is CASSLLPQLRGYNEQFF.

This chain uses TRBV6-5 with TRBJ1-2; maybe TRBD1 (6 bases). V was trimmed by 6 bases and J by 4 bases, leaving 18 bases between them. This CDR3 has 15 amino acids. From germline, CDR1 is MNHEY and CDR2 SVGAGI. CDR3 amino acids: CASRGGDKSLYGYTF. As DNA, the CDR3 is TGTGCCAGCAGGGGAGGGGACAAGAGTCTCTATGGCTACACCTTC.

The chain couples TRBV7-8 to TRBJ2-1, with 9 bases aligning to TRBD2. The CDR3 sequence is 15 residues long. CDR1 is SGHVS, CDR2 FQNEAQ, per germline. V lost 1 base, J lost 7 bases, and 5 bases stayed unmatched. CDR3 sequence: CASSLDSGGWNEQFF. The DNA of the CDR3 is TGTGCCAGCAGCTTAGATAGCGGGGGCTGGAATGAGCAGTTCTTC.